Here is one TCR beta chain with its context. No antigen is known for it. These data belong to a study of CXCR3-negative and CXCR3-positive naive CD8 T cells. The CDR3 contains 11 residues. Germline V lookup: CDR1 MNHEY, CDR2 SVGEGT. The TRB cDNA libraries were prepared by 5' RACE with UMI labels. With the 5' RACE reads reprocessed, TCRdb shows one record per CDR3 protein and no DNA. This sample contains some 150,000 distinct CDR3 sequences. Whole-study results and caveats: CXCR3 expression dropped partially after cryopreservation, and most assays relied on fresh PBMCs. Comparably high diversity was seen in both naive subsets, and much lower diversity in memory CD8+ cells. Greater hydrophobicity was found in TRB CDR3s of CXCR3-positive naive cells than of CXCR3-negative naive cells.

Sequenced material: naive CXCR3+ CD8+ T cells from blood. Subset given: CD45RO-CCR7+CD27+CD95- naive CD8+ T cells expressing CXCR3 (TNR3+). The genes are TRBV6-2 or TRBV6-3 and TRBJ2-5; TCRdb returns TRBD1, unconfirmable since there is no DNA. The TCR was taken from a human donor in good health. Some clones in this sample may be carry-over from other donors' samples. The CDR3 is CASSSRDTQYF.